Each of the 9 T cell receptor beta chains below was sequenced from the same sample in a study of glioma-infiltrating T cells after dendritic cell vaccination. Assay used: immunoSEQ multiplex PCR; TCRdb lists only in-frame clones, some missing. The table includes 75,000 to 100,000 clones, around three quarters detected once. The sequencing used blood, collected before dendritic cell vaccination. Receptors were obtained from a human donor with glioblastoma.

The J gene is TRBJ1-2, the V gene TRBV28, with TRBD1 identical over 9 bases. J gave up 9 bases and V 4 bases, and 6 bases lay outside the gene matches. CDR3 length: 13 amino acids. Germline loops: CDR1 MDHEN, CDR2 SYDVKM. In DNA form, the CDR3 reads TGTGCCAGCAGTTCGGGGACAGGGATACGCTACACCTTC. Protein: CASSSGTGIRYTF.

The rearrangement links TRBV2 to TRBJ1-2; perhaps TRBD1 as D (5 bases). The CDR3 length is 12 residues. Germline V gene sequence: CDR1 SNHLY, CDR2 FYNNEI. The V end was cut by 4 bases, the J end by 5 bases, with 8 bases between. CDR3: CASSGQQYGYTF. In DNA form, the CDR3 reads TGTGCCAGCAGTGGACAGCAGTATGGCTACACCTTC.

The V call is TRBV19, the J call TRBJ2-2; possible D gene TRBD2, 6 bases. The germline gives CDR1 LNHDA, CDR2 SQIVND (reference sequence). V lost 6 bases and J 4 bases, leaving 21 bases between the germline ends. There are 17 residues in the CDR3. The CDR3 loop reads CASSGLTRRIRTGELFF. CDR3 coding DNA: TGTGCCAGTAGCGGGTTGACTAGACGGATCCGCACCGGGGAGCTGTTTTTT.

This clone was seen a single time. The V call is TRBV6-6, the J call TRBJ1-5, with a weak D call TRBD1 (5 bases). The ends were cut back, 5 bases at V and 2 bases at J, with 13 bases in the middle. The V gene's germline CDR1 is MNHNY and CDR2 SVGAGI (reference sequence). This CDR3 has 15 residues. The CDR3 DNA reads TGTGCCAGCAGTCCAGGGAGGGTGGGCAATCAGCCCCAGCATTTT. Its protein is CASSPGRVGNQPQHF.

This clone has a handful of counts. CDR3 protein: CASNHRGDLTGELFF. For the CDR3, the DNA is TGTGCCAGCAATCACCGGGGGGACCTCACCGGGGAGCTGTTTTTT. The V call is TRBV6-5, the J call TRBJ2-2; 7 nucleotides agree with TRBD2. Per germline, CDR1 MNHEY and CDR2 SVGAGI. Trimming took 7 bases from V and 4 from J; bases not matched to a gene: 9. The CDR3 is made up of 15 amino acids.

The rearrangement uses TRBV21-1 and TRBJ2-3; TRBD1, as called in the table, went unchecked against the DNA. TRBV21-1 is termed a pseudogene. There are 10 residues in the CDR3. The CDR3 DNA follows: TGTGCCAGCAGCAACAATACGCAGTATTTT. Residues: CASSNNTQYF.

V and J are TRBV5-6 and TRBJ1-1; TRBD1 is a possible D gene (5 bases). Trimming shortened V by 0 bases and J by 1 base, and 10 bases separated the two germline ends. The CDR3 is made up of 15 amino acids. Germline CDR1 SGHDT, CDR2 YYEEEE. This CDR3 reads CASSLGAGSNTEAFF. The CDR3 DNA reads TGTGCCAGCAGCTTGGGTGCAGGGTCGAACACTGAAGCTTTCTTT. Full variable domain (remainder filled in from reference TRBV5-6 and TRBJ1-1): DAGVTQSPTHLIKTRGQQVTLRCSPKSGHDTVSWYQQALGQGPQFIFQYYEEEERQRGNFPDRFSGHQFPNYSSELNVNALLLGDSALYLCASSLGAGSNTEAFFGQGTRLTVV.

V and J are TRBV27 and TRBJ1-5; D is unresolved. Germline CDR1 reads MNHEY; CDR2 reads SMNVEV (reference sequence). The CDR3 length is 15 residues. Trimming cost V 3 bases and J 6 bases, with 15 bases left between them. The CDR3 loop reads CASSFEGGSGQPQHF. CDR3 DNA sequence: TGTGCCAGCAGTTTCGAGGGCGGATCGGGTCAGCCCCAGCATTTT.

The chain carries TRBV9 and TRBJ2-3, with 9 bases matching TRBD2. V dropped 4 bases and J dropped 3; count of bases not matched to a gene: 15. Per germline, CDR1 SGDLS and CDR2 YYNGEE. The CDR3 contains 18 residues. The CDR3 DNA reads TGTGCCAGCAGCCGTAGTAGCGGGAGCCTGTTCGGGACAGATACGCAGTATTTT. It specifies CASSRSSGSLFGTDTQYF.